This T cell receptor beta chain originates from a study of T cell therapy after organ transplantation. Turning to the study itself: CMV-specific T cells, median 1.92 x 10^8, were given as 2 to 6 intravenous infusions.

The time point: 4-8 weeks after completion of therapy. Patients were solid-organ transplant recipients with drug-resistant or recurrent cytomegalovirus. On this clone itself: Its cognate antigen is unknown.

Sequencing was performed with immunoSEQ multiplex PCR; in TCRdb, only in-frame clones are kept and a portion is missing. The table includes roughly 3,300 clones, around 74% detected once. Germline CDR1 SGHNT, CDR2 YYREEE (reference sequence). This CDR3 is built from 15 residues. V dropped 7 bases and J dropped 4; count of bases not matched to a gene: 10. The study's findings and limits: Lower pretherapy CD8 clonality went with larger post-therapy fold change.

The source was CD8+ T cells from blood, collected after autologous CMV-specific T cell therapy. This receptor was identified in a human patient who had received a solid organ transplant and had CMV disease. Among the T cells, some may be from the graft donor. V is TRBV5-4 and J is TRBJ2-3; 9 nucleotides agree with TRBD2. CDR3 residues: CASSWAGGPADTQYF. For the CDR3, the DNA is TGTGCCAGCTCCTGGGCGGGAGGGCCCGCAGATACGCAGTATTTT.